This entry lists 26 T cell receptor beta chains sequenced from one sample in a study of blood T cell repertoires in COVID-19. The method was immunoSEQ multiplex PCR; TCRdb's version includes in-frame clones alone and lacks a portion of them. The data hold over 200,000 clones, with around 84% observed a single time. Material for sequencing was peripheral blood. The receptors originated from an elderly woman with active or convalescent COVID-19.

The CDR3 bases are TGTGCCAGCCCTCACTCGGACAGGCCACAAGGGGAGACCCAGTACTTC. Its protein product is CASPHSDRPQGETQYF. This chain connects TRBV7-2 to TRBJ2-5; 7 bases line up with TRBD1. The germline gives CDR1 SGHTA, CDR2 FQGNSA. The CDR3 spans 16 residues. The V segment lost 8 bases and the J segment 5 bases; nucleotides outside the gene matches: 17.

The chain couples TRBV6-5 to TRBJ2-5; TRBD2 aligns across 8 bases. The CDR3 extends over 11 amino acids. V gave up 7 bases and J gave up 7 bases; unmatched junction bases: 2. Germline CDR1 is MNHEY and CDR2 is SVGAGI. The CDR3 region is CASTRGGTQYF. The CDR3 DNA reads as TGTGCCAGCACCCGGGGGGGGACCCAGTACTTC.

The chain links TRBV7-3 to TRBJ1-1, with D possibly matching TRBD1 (6 bases). This CDR3 contains 16 residues. V lost 5 bases to trimming and J lost 2 bases, with 18 bases between them. Per germline, CDR1 SGHTA and CDR2 FQGTGA. DNA for the CDR3: TGTGCCAGCAGCCCCAATGGGGGGGGCACAAACACTGAAGCTTTCTTT. It is translated as CASSPNGGGTNTEAFF. Full variable domain (outside the CDR3, taken from reference TRBV7-3 and TRBJ1-1): GAGVSQTPSNKVTEKGKYVELRCDPISGHTALYWYRQSLGQGPEFLIYFQGTGAADDSGLPNDRFFAVRPEGSVSTLKIQRTERGDSAVYLCASSPNGGGTNTEAFFGQGTRLTVV.

DNA of the CDR3: TGTGCCAGCAGCGTAGCCCTTAGCACAGATACGCAGTATTTT. Its protein product is CASSVALSTDTQYF. The chain carries TRBV9 and TRBJ2-3; D is undetermined. The CDR3 sequence is 14 residues long. The V gene's germline CDR1 is SGDLS and CDR2 YYNGEE. Trimming removed 0 bases from V and 0 bases from J, with 5 bases in between. The full variable domain, completed using reference TRBV9 and TRBJ2-3, is DSGVTQTPKHLITATGQRVTLRCSPRSGDLSVYWYQQSLDQGLQFLIQYYNGEERAKGNILERFSAQQFPDLHSELNLSSLELGDSALYFCASSVALSTDTQYFGPGTRLTVL.

The chain links TRBV7-2 to TRBJ1-2, with TRBD1 matching 7 bases. Trimming at V came to 8 bases and at J to 8 bases, leaving 11 bases not matched to a gene. The CDR3 runs 13 residues. Germline assignment: CDR1 SGHTA and CDR2 FQGNSA. The CDR3 here is CASGDSQFLGYTF. The CDR3 region has the DNA TGTGCCAGCGGGGACAGCCAATTTCTGGGCTACACCTTC.

The chain has TRBV12-3 or TRBV12-4 and TRBJ1-1, with 10 bases matching TRBD1. The V gene end was trimmed by 10 bases and the J gene end by 5 bases; junction bases not matched to a gene: 4. The CDR3 runs to 12 residues. CDR3 sequence: CAIPGQGTEAFF. DNA of the CDR3: TGTGCCATCCCGGGACAGGGGACTGAAGCTTTCTTT.

The chain has TRBV5-8 and TRBJ2-4, with a possible D match to TRBD2 (6 bases). CDR1 is SGHTS, CDR2 YDEGEE, per germline. Trimming removed 4 bases from V and 0 bases from J, with 11 bases in between. This CDR3 comprises 15 residues. CDR3 sequence reads: CASSPPGLAKNIQYF. For the CDR3, the DNA is TGTGCCAGCAGCCCACCGGGACTAGCCAAAAACATTCAGTACTTC.

This clone was observed a single time. The chain links TRBV7-2 to TRBJ2-3, with 7 bases identical to TRBD2. Germline CDR1 is SGHTA and CDR2 is FQGNSA. V lost 2 bases, J lost 0 bases, and 5 bases stayed unmatched. This CDR3 has 16 amino acids. The CDR3 DNA reads TGTGCCAGCAGCTTAAACCTAGCGGAGAGCACAGATACGCAGTATTTT. The encoded protein is CASSLNLAESTDTQYF.

The chain couples TRBV7-2 to TRBJ1-5; maybe TRBD1 (5 bases). CDR1 and CDR2 from the germline V gene are SGHTA and FQGNSA. The CDR3 covers 15 residues. Trimming cost V 2 bases and J 6 bases, with 14 bases left between them. The CDR3, as DNA: TGTGCCAGCAGCTTACGGGAGGGGACGCGTCAGCCCCAGCATTTT. Encoded protein: CASSLREGTRQPQHF.

This chain connects TRBV6-6 to TRBJ2-5; the match to TRBD2 covers 11 bases. This CDR3 region has 15 residues. V dropped 2 bases and J dropped 4; count of bases not matched to a gene: 3. Germline V gives CDR1 MNHNY, CDR2 SVGAGI (reference sequence). The CDR3 region has the DNA TGTGCCAGCAGTTACACTAGCGGGAGTGGAGAGACCCAGTACTTC. As protein: CASSYTSGSGETQYF.

The chain carries TRBV19 and TRBJ2-7; 7 bases match TRBD2. The V gene's germline CDR1 is LNHDA and CDR2 SQIVND (reference sequence). Trimming cost V 4 bases and J 6 bases; bases outside gene matches: 6. CDR3 size: 13 residues. CDR3 region: CASSRGGSFEQYF. CDR3 DNA sequence: TGTGCCAGTAGTAGAGGCGGGAGTTTCGAGCAGTACTTC.

The V and J genes are TRBV19 and TRBJ2-5, with 7 bases aligning to TRBD2. This CDR3 comprises 13 residues. Germline trimming cut 8 bases from V and 2 bases from J; bases unmatched to any gene: 5. Germline CDR1 and CDR2: LNHDA and SQIVND (reference sequence). CDR3 nucleotides: TGTGCCAGTGCGACTAGCCGACAAGAGACCCAGTACTTC. It specifies CASATSRQETQYF.

The rearrangement uses TRBV7-2 and TRBJ1-2; no clear D. The CDR3 sequence is 13 residues long. Trimming removed 5 bases at V and 3 bases at J, with 10 bases between. Germline lookup yields CDR1 SGHTA and CDR2 FQGNSA. This CDR3 is CASSPRAYYGYTF. The CDR3 DNA reads TGTGCCAGCAGCCCGCGCGCCTACTATGGCTACACCTTC.

CDR3 loop: CASSQAGVLNEQFF. The CDR3, as DNA: TGTGCCAGCAGCCAAGCCGGGGTGCTGAATGAGCAGTTCTTC. This chain uses TRBV4-2 with TRBJ2-1, with D perhaps TRBD2 (5 bases). Trimming left V 1 base short and J 7 bases short, with 11 bases between. The germline gives CDR1 LGHNA, CDR2 YNFKEQ. The CDR3 loop spans 14 amino acids.

CDR3 protein: CSALRTGREAFF. The CDR3 region has the DNA TGCAGCGCCCTCCGGACAGGGCGTGAAGCTTTCTTT. V usage is TRBV29-1 and J usage is TRBJ1-1; TRBD1 aligns across 8 bases. Unmatched junction bases numbered 8, after V lost 7 bases and J lost 7 bases. Germline V CDR1 and CDR2: SQVTM, ANQGSEA. This CDR3 is 12 amino acids long. The full variable domain, its missing parts supplied by reference TRBV29-1 and TRBJ1-1, is SAVISQKPSRDICQRGTSLTIQCQVDSQVTMMFWYRQQPGQSLTLIATANQGSEATYESGFVIDKFPISRPNLTFSTLTVSNMSPEDSSIYLCSALRTGREAFFGQGTRLTVV.

V usage is TRBV30 and J usage is TRBJ1-5, with TRBD1 matching 9 bases. J lost 6 bases, V lost 1 base, and 4 bases had no gene match. The V gene's germline CDR1 is GTSNPN and CDR2 SVGIG (reference sequence). The CDR3 covers 14 residues. The CDR3 DNA is TGTGCCTGGAGTGGGAGACAGGGGGGTCAGCCCCAGCATTTT. It codes for CAWSGRQGGQPQHF.

The chain joins TRBV9 to TRBJ2-5; tentatively, D is TRBD1 (5 bases). The V and J ends lost 2 bases and 1 base respectively, with 6 bases between them. Germline assignment: CDR1 SGDLS and CDR2 YYNGEE. The CDR3 extends over 13 amino acids. CDR3 loop: CASSVGLQETQYF. Written as DNA, the CDR3 is TGTGCCAGCAGCGTGGGGCTCCAAGAGACCCAGTACTTC.

V and J are TRBV5-6 and TRBJ2-5, with 11 bases matching TRBD2. The CDR3 sequence is 16 residues long. Germline trimming cut 0 bases from V and 6 bases from J; bases unmatched to any gene: 7. Germline V gene lookup returns CDR1 SGHDT and CDR2 YYEEEE. The DNA of the CDR3 is TGTGCCAGCAGCTTGGTTAGCGGGGGGGCCTTAAAGACCCAGTACTTC. It translates to CASSLVSGGALKTQYF.

This chain links TRBV4-2 with TRBJ1-2; D possibly corresponds to TRBD1 (5 bases). The germline gives CDR1 LGHNA, CDR2 YNFKEQ. This CDR3 comprises 14 residues. V lost 2 bases to trimming and J lost 4 bases, with 11 bases between them. The CDR3 DNA sequence: TGTGCCAGCAGCCAACCGGAGGGGATCTATGGCTACACCTTC. Protein product: CASSQPEGIYGYTF.

The rearrangement joins TRBV11-2 to TRBJ2-3, with TRBD1 matching 9 bases. Germline V gives CDR1 SGHAT, CDR2 FQNNGV. After removal of 5 bases from V and 4 bases from J, the junction contained 10 bases not matched to a gene. The CDR3 is 16 amino acids. CDR3 sequence (DNA): TGTGCCAGCAGCCCCCGGGACAGGGTAGCGGCAGATACGCAGTATTTT. Translation: CASSPRDRVAADTQYF.

The V and J genes are TRBV11-2 and TRBJ2-3, with D tentatively TRBD2 (5 bases). Germline lookup yields CDR1 SGHAT and CDR2 FQNNGV. V was pared by 0 bases and J by 1 base, with 8 bases between. This CDR3 has 15 residues. This chain's CDR3 is CASSLDRGGTDTQYF. CDR3 in DNA: TGTGCCAGCAGCTTAGATCGGGGTGGCACAGATACGCAGTATTTT.

The chain links TRBV5-4 to TRBJ2-2; weak D call: TRBD2 (7 bases). CDR3 size: 13 residues. The germline CDR1 and CDR2 sequences are SGHNT and YYREEE (reference sequence). Trimming took 10 bases from V and 7 from J, leaving 17 bases between them. CDR3 DNA: TGTGCCGACGGGGGGCCTTCTGGCGGGGAGCTGTTTTTT. Protein: CADGGPSGGELFF.

This clone has a single count. DNA for the CDR3: TGTGCCAGCAGCCAAGATCACAGGGTTAACCCTCATGGCTACACCTTC. This translates into CASSQDHRVNPHGYTF. The V call is TRBV3-1 (or the pseudogene TRBV3-2), the J call TRBJ1-2, with D tentatively TRBD1 (6 bases). Germline-derived CDR1 and CDR2 are LGHDT and YNNKEL (reference sequence). With 0 bases removed from V and 6 bases from J, the gap between germline ends came to 17 bases. The CDR3 runs 16 residues.

The chain recombines TRBV11-2 with TRBJ1-3; 7 bases are shared with TRBD1. Germline V CDR1 and CDR2: SGHAT, FQNNGV. The CDR3 has 15 amino acids. V dropped 2 bases and J dropped 4; count of bases not matched to a gene: 5. This CDR3 is CASSLSGTEGNTIYF. The CDR3 nucleotides are TGTGCCAGCAGCTTATCCGGGACAGAGGGAAACACCATATATTTT. Together with reference TRBV11-2 and TRBJ1-3, the CDR3 gives the full variable domain: EAGVAQSPRYKIIEKRQSVAFWCNPISGHATLYWYQQILGQGPKLLIQFQNNGVVDDSQLPKDRFSAERLKGVDSTLKIQPAKLEDSAVYLCASSLSGTEGNTIYFGEGSWLTVV.

This chain connects TRBV6-6 to TRBJ2-1; 8 bases fit TRBD1. This CDR3 has 13 residues. Germline assignment: CDR1 MNHNY and CDR2 SVGAGI (reference sequence). V was clipped by 7 bases and J by 7 bases; unmatched bases: 6. The CDR3 nucleotides read TGTGCCAGCACCCAGGGGGCATTGAATGAGCAGTTCTTC. Translating gives CASTQGALNEQFF.

The chain combines TRBV7-6 with TRBJ2-5; 7 bases align to TRBD1. The germline CDR1 and CDR2 sequences are SGHVS and FNYEAQ. V shed 5 bases, J shed 7 bases, and the junction held 13 bases outside the gene matches. This CDR3 spans 15 amino acids. CDR3 DNA sequence: TGTGCCAGCAGCCACGGGACAGTCCTATGGGGGACCCAGTACTTC. Translated: CASSHGTVLWGTQYF.